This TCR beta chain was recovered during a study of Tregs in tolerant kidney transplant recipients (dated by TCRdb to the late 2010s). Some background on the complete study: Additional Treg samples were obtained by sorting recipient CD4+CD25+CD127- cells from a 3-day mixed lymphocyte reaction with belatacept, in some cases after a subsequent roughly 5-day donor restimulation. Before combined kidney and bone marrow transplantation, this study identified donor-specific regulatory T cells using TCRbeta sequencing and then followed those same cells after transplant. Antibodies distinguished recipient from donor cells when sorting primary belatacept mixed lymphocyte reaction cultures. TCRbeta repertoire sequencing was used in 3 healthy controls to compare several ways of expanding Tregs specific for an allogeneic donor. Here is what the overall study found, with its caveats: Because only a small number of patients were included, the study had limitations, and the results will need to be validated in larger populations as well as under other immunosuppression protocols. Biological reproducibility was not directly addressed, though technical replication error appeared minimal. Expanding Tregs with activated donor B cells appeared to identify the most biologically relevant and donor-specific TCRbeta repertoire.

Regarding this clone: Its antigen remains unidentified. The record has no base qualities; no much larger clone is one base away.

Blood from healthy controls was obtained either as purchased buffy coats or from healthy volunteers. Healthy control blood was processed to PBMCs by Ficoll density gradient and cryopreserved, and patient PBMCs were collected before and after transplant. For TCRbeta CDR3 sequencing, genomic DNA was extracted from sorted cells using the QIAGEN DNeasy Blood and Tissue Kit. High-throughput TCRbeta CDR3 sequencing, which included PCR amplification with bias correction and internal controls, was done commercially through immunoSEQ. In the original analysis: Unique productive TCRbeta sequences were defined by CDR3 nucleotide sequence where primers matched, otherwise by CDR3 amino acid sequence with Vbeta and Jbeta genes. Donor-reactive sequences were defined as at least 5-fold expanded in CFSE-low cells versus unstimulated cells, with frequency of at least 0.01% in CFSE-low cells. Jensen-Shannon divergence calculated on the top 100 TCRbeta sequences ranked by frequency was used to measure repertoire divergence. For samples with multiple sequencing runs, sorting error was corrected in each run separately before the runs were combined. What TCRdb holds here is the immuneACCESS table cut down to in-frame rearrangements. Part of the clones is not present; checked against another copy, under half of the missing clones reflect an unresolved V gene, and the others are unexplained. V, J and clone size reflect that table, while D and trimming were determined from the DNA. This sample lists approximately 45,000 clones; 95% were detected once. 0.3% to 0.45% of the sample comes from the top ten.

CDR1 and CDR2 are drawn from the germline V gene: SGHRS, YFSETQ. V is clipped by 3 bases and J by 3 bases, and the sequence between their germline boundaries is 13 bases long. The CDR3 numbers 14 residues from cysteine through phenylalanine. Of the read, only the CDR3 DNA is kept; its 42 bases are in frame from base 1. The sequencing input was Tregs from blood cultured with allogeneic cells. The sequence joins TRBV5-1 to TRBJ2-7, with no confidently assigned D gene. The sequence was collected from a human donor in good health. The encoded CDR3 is CASSSIGPDYEQYF. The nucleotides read TGCGCCAGCAGCTCAATAGGACCGGACTACGAGCAGTACTTC. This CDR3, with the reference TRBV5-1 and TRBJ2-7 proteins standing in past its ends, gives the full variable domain KAGVTQTPRYLIKTRGQQVTLSCSPISGHRSVSWYQQTPGQGLQFLFEYFSETQRNKGNFPGRFSGRQFSNSRSEMNVSTLELGDSALYLCASSSIGPDYEQYFGPGTRLTVT.